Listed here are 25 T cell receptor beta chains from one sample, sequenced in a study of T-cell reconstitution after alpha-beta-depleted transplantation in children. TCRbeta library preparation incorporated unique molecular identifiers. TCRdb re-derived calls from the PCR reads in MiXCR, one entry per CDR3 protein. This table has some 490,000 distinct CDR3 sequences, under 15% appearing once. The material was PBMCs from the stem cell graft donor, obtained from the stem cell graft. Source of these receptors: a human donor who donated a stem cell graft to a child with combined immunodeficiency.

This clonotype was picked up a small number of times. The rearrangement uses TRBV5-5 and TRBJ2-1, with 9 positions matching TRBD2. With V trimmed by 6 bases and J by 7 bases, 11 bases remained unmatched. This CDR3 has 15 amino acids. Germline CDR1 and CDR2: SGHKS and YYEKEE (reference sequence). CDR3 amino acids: CASTESGGTWNEQFF. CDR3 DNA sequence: TGTGCCAGCACCGAAAGCGGGGGGACCTGGAATGAGCAGTTCTTC.

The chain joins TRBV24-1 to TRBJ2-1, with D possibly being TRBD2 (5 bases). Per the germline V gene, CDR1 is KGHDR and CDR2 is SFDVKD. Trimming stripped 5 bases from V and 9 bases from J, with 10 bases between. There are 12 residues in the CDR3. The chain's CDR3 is CATSVGAAEQFF. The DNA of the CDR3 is TGTGCCACCAGTGTCGGAGCGGCTGAGCAGTTCTTC.

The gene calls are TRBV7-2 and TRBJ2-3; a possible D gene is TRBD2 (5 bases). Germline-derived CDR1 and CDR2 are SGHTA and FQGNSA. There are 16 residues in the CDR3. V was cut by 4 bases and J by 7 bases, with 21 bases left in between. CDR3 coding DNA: TGTGCCAGCAGCTCCCTTCCGGGAACCCCGTGGAATACGCAGTATTTT. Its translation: CASSSLPGTPWNTQYF.

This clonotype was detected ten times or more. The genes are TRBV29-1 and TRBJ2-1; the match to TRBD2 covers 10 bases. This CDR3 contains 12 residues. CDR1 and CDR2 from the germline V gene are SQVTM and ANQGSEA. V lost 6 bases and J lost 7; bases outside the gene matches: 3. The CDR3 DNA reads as TGCAGCGTACTAGCGGGGCGTAATGAGCAGTTCTTC. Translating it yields CSVLAGRNEQFF.

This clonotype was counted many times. The CDR3 DNA is TGTGCCAGCAGTTTCAGGGGGGCCGGGGAGCTGTTTTTT. This sequence encodes CASSFRGAGELFF. The rearrangement joins TRBV12-3 or TRBV12-4 to TRBJ2-2; a possible D gene is TRBD1 (7 bases). This CDR3 has 13 residues. V was cut by 3 bases and J by 6 bases, with 8 bases left in between.

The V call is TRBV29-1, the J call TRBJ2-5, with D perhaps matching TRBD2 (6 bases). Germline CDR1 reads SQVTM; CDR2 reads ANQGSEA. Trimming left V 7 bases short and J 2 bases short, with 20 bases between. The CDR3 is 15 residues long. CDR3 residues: CSAGVGGGAQETQYF. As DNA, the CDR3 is TGCAGCGCCGGCGTGGGGGGTGGGGCACAAGAGACCCAGTACTTC.

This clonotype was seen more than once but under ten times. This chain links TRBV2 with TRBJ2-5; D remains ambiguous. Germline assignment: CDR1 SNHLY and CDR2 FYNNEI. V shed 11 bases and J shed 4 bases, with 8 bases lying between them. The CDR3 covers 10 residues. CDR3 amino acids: CASYRETQYF. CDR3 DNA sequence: TGTGCCTCCTATAGAGAGACCCAGTACTTC.

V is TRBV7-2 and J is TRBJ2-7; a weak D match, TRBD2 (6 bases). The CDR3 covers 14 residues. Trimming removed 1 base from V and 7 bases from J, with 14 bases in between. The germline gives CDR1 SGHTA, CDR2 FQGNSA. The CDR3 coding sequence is TGTGCCAGCAGCTTAGTTACGGGAGCCGGGGAGCAGTACTTC. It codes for CASSLVTGAGEQYF.

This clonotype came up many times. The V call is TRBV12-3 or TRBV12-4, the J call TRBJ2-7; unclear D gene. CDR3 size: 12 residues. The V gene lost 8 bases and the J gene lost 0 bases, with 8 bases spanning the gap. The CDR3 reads CASCQTSYEQYF. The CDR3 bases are TGTGCCAGCTGTCAAACCTCCTACGAGCAGTACTTC.

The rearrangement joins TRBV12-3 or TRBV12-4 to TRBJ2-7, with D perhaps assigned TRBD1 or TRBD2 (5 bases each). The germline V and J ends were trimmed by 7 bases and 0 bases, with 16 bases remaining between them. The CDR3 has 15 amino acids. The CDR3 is CASTEGPLSSYEQYF. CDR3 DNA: TGTGCCAGCACCGAGGGACCTCTAAGCTCCTACGAGCAGTACTTC.

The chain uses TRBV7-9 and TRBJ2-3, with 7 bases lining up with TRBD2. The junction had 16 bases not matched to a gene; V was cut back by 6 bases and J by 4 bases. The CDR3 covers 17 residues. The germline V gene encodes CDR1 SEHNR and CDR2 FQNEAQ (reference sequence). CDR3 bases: TGTGCCAGCAGTTCCAAAGTCGCGGGAGTGTTTTCAGATACGCAGTATTTT. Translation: CASSSKVAGVFSDTQYF.

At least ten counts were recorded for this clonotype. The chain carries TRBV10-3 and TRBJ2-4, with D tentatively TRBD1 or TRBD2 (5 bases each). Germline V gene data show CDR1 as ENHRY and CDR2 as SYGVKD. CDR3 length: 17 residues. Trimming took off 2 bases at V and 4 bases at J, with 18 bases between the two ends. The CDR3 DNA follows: TGTGCCATCAGTGAGACAGCTACCCGTGAGGGGAAAAACATTCAGTACTTC. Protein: CAISETATREGKNIQYF.

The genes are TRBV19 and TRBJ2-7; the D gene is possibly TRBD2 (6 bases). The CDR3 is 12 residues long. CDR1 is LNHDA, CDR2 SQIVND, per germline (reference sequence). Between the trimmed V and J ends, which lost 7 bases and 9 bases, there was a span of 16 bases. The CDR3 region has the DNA TGTGCCAGTAAGGGACTTGCCGATGGGCAGTACTTC. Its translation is CASKGLADGQYF.

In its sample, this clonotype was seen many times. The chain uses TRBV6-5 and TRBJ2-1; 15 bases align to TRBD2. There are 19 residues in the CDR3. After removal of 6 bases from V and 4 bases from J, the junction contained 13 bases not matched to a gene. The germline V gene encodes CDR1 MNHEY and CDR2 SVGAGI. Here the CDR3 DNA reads TGTGCCAGCAGCCCTGGCGGGACTAGCGGGAGGACGCGGTACAATGAGCAGTTCTTC. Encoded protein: CASSPGGTSGRTRYNEQFF.

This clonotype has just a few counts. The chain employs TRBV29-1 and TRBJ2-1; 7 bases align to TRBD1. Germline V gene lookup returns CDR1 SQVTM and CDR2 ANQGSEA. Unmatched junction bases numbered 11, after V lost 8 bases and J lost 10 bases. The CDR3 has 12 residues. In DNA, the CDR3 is TGCAGCTTAGGGACAGCTCGGGGAGAGCAGTTCTTC. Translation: CSLGTARGEQFF.

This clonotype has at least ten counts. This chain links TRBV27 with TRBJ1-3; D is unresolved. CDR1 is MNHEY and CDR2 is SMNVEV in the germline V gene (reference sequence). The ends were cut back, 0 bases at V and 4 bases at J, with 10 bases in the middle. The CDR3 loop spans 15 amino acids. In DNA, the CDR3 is TGTGCCAGCAGTTTATCATCCGGGGTCGGAAACACCATATATTTT. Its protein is CASSLSSGVGNTIYF.

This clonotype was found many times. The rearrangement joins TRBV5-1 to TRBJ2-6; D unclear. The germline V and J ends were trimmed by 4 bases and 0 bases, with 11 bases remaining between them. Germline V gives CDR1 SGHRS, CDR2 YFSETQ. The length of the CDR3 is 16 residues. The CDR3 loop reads CASSVDGSSGANVLTF. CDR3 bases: TGCGCCAGCAGCGTTGACGGAAGCTCTGGGGCCAACGTCCTGACTTTC.

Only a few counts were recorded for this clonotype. The CDR3 bases are TGTGCCTGGAGCCTGACGGGAAGCTCCTACAATGAGCAGTTCTTC. The encoded protein is CAWSLTGSSYNEQFF. The rearrangement uses TRBV30 and TRBJ2-1; weak D call: TRBD2 (5 bases). From germline, CDR1 is GTSNPN and CDR2 SVGIG (reference sequence). Deletions cut 3 bases from V and 0 bases from J, with 12 bases between. The CDR3 is 15 amino acids.

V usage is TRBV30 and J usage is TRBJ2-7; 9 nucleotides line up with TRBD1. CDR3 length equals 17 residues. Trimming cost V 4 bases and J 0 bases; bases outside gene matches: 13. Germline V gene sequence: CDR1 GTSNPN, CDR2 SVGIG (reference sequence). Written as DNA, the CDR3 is TGTGCCTGGAAAGGTTCCCCCGGGACAGGGAACTCCTACGAGCAGTACTTC. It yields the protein CAWKGSPGTGNSYEQYF.

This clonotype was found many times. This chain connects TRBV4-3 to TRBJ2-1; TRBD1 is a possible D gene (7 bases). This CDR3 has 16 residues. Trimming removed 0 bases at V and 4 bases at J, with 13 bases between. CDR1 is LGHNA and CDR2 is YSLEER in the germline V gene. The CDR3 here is CASSQDPGGGYNEQFF. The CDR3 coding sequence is TGCGCCAGCAGCCAAGACCCAGGGGGAGGTTACAATGAGCAGTTCTTC.

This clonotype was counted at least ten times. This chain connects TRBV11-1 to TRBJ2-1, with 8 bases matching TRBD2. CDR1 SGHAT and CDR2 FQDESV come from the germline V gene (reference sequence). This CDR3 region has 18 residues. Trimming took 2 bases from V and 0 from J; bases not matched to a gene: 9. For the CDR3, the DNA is TGTGCCAGCAGCTTAACTAGCGGCCTTTCCTCCTCCTACAATGAGCAGTTCTTC. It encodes CASSLTSGLSSSYNEQFF.

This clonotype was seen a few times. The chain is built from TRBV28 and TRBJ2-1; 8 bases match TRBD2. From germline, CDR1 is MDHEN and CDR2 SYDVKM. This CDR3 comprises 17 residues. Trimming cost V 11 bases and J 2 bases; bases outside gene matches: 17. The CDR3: CASASFRGRGAYNEQFF. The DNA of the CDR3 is TGTGCCTCGGCCAGTTTCCGCGGGCGGGGGGCCTACAATGAGCAGTTCTTC.

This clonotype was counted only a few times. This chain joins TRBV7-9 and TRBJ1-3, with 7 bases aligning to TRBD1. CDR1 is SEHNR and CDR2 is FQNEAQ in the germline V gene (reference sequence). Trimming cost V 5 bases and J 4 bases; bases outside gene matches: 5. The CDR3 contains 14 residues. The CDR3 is CASSKGAYGNTIYF. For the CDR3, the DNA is TGTGCCAGCAGCAAGGGGGCCTACGGAAACACCATATATTTT.

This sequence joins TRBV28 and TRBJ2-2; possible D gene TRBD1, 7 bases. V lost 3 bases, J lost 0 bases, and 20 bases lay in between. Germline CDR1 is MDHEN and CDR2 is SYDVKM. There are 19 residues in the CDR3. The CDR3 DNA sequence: TGTGCCAGCAGTTTTTCCCGCTGGGGCAGGGGGGCGAACACCGGGGAGCTGTTTTTT. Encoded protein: CASSFSRWGRGANTGELFF.

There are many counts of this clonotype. The CDR3, as DNA: TGTGCCAGCACCCGTGCGTCTGGGGTGGATACGCAGTATTTT. Its protein product is CASTRASGVDTQYF. The chain links TRBV12-3 or TRBV12-4 to TRBJ2-3; D is unresolved. Trimming took off 7 bases at V and 6 bases at J, with 17 bases between the two ends. This CDR3 has 14 amino acids.